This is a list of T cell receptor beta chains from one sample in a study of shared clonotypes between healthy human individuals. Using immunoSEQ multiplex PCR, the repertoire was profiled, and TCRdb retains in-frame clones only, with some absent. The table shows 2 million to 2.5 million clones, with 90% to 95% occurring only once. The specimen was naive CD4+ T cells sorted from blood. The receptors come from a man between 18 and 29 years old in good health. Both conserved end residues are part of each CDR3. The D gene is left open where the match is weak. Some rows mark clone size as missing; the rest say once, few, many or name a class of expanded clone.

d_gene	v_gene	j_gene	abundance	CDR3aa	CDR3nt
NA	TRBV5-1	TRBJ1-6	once	CASSTARGNSPLHF	TGCGCCAGCAGCACCGCGAGGGGCAATTCACCCCTCCACTTT
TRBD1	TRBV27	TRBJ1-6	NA	CASSLSDRGDSPLHF	TGTGCCAGCAGTTTATCGGACAGGGGAGATTCACCCCTCCACTTT
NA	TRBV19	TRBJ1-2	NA	CASSIATAFYGYTF	TGTGCCAGTAGTATAGCGACAGCTTTTTATGGCTACACCTTC
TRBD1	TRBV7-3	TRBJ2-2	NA	CASRQTGHTGELFF	TGTGCCAGCAGACAGACAGGGCACACCGGGGAGCTGTTTTTT
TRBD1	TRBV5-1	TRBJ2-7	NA	CASSLGDGQGAYEQYF	TGCGCCAGCAGCTTGGGTGATGGACAGGGCGCCTACGAGCAGTACTTC
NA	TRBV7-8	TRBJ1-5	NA	CASSLAVAGAGQPQHF	TGTGCCAGCAGCTTAGCAGTGGCAGGGGCAGGTCAGCCCCAGCATTTT
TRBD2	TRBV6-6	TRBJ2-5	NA	CASNGLAGPQETQYF	TGTGCCAGCAACGGACTAGCGGGTCCCCAAGAGACCCAGTACTTC
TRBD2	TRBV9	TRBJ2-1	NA	CASSSRGLAGESSYNEQFF	TGTGCCAGCAGCTCCCGGGGACTAGCGGGGGAGAGCTCCTACAATGAGCAGTTCTTC
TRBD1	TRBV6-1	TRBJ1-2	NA	CASSEAFKGTVYGYTF	TGTGCCAGCAGTGAAGCATTTAAAGGGACAGTTTATGGCTACACCTTC
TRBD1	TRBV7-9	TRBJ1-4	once	CASSLTGGGEKLFF	TGTGCCAGCAGTTTGACAGGGGGTGGAGAAAAACTGTTTTTT
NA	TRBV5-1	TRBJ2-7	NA	CASSLAPGSSYEQYF	TGCGCCAGCAGCTTGGCACCCGGAAGCTCCTACGAGCAGTACTTC
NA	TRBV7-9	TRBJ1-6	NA	CASSLTGNSPLHF	TGTGCCAGCAGCTTGACGGGAAATTCACCCCTCCACTTT
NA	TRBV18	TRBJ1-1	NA	CASSPLAGPSSMDTEAFF	TGTGCCAGCTCACCTCTTGCGGGACCATCAAGTATGGACACTGAAGCTTTCTTT
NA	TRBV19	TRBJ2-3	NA	CASSSSLGVTDTQYF	TGTGCCAGTAGTTCTTCCCTGGGGGTCACAGATACGCAGTATTTT
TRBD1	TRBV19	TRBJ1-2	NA	CASSRLGQGNYGYTF	TGTGCCAGTAGTCGCCTAGGACAGGGGAACTATGGCTACACCTTC
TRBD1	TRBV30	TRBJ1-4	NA	CAWILDRMIGSKKLFF	TGTGCCTGGATCCTGGACAGGATGATAGGCTCGAAAAAACTGTTTTTT
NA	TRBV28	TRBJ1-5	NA	CASGETVPSNQPQHF	TGTGCCAGCGGTGAGACAGTTCCTAGCAATCAGCCCCAGCATTTT
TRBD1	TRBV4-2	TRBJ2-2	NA	CASSPRQGIQPGELFF	TGTGCCAGCAGCCCGCGACAGGGCATCCAACCCGGGGAGCTGTTTTTT
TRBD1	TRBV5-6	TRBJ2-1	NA	CASSYRTGSGNNEQFF	TGTGCCAGCAGCTATCGGACAGGGTCGGGAAACAATGAGCAGTTCTTC
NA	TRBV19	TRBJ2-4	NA	CASSIDAAERAKNIQYF	TGTGCCAGTAGTATAGATGCTGCCGAAAGGGCCAAAAACATTCAGTACTTC
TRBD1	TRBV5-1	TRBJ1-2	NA	CASSPGQGALDYGYTF	TGCGCCAGCAGCCCCGGACAGGGGGCACTCGACTATGGCTACACCTTC
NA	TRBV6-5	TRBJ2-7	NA	CASRSGPDEQYF	TGTGCCAGCAGATCCGGACCTGACGAGCAGTACTTC
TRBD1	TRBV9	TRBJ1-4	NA	CASSGTGNEKLFF	TGTGCCAGCAGCGGGACAGGGAATGAAAAACTGTTTTTT
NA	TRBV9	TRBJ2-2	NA	CASRVGRTTGELFF	TGTGCCAGCAGGGTGGGACGGACCACCGGGGAGCTGTTTTTT
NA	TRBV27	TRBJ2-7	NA	CANLYRVYEQYF	TGTGCCAACCTTTACAGGGTCTACGAGCAGTACTTC
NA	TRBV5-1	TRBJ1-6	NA	CASSLQGENSPLHF	TGCGCCAGCAGCTTACAGGGTGAAAATTCACCCCTCCACTTT
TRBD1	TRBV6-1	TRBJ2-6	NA	CASSKGQGWNSGANVLTF	TGTGCCAGCAGTAAAGGACAGGGGTGGAACTCTGGGGCCAACGTCCTGACTTTC
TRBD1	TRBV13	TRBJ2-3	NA	CASSRDRGDTQYF	TGTGCCAGCAGCCGGGACAGGGGAGATACGCAGTATTTT
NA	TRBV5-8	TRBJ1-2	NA	CASSLAQGLNGYTF	TGTGCCAGCAGCTTGGCACAGGGCTTAAATGGCTACACCTTC
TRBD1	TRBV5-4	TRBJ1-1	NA	CASSLVGTVNTEAFF	TGTGCCAGCAGCTTGGTAGGGACAGTAAACACTGAAGCTTTCTTT
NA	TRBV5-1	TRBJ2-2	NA	CASSFDREAGELFF	TGCGCCAGCAGCTTTGACAGGGAGGCCGGGGAGCTGTTTTTT
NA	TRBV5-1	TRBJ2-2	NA	CASNRAGVTGELFF	TGCGCCAGCAACAGGGCAGGGGTGACCGGGGAGCTGTTTTTT
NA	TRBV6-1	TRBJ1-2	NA	CASSPSDGAWGYTF	TGTGCCAGCAGTCCATCGGACGGTGCTTGGGGCTACACCTTC
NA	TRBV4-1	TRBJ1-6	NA	CASREGFYNSPLHF	TGCGCCAGCAGGGAGGGTTTTTATAATTCACCCCTCCACTTT
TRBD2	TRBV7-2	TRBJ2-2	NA	CASNIAGGPGELFF	TGTGCCAGCAACATAGCGGGAGGGCCCGGGGAGCTGTTTTTT
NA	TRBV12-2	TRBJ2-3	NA	CASRLAPLGLARTDTQYF	TGTGCAAGTCGCTTAGCGCCCTTGGGACTAGCGCGCACAGATACGCAGTATTTT
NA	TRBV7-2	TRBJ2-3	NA	CASSLVQGVASTDTQYF	TGTGCCAGCAGCTTAGTTCAGGGAGTGGCCTCCACAGATACGCAGTATTTT
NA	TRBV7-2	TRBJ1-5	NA	CASSLRQGNQPQHF	TGTGCCAGCAGCTTGCGGCAGGGTAATCAGCCCCAGCATTTT
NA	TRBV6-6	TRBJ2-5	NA	CASSGLEETQYF	TGTGCCAGCTCCGGGTTAGAGGAGACCCAGTACTTC
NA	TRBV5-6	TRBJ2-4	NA	CASSDAWGGENIQYF	TGTGCCAGCAGCGATGCGTGGGGTGGGGAAAACATTCAGTACTTC
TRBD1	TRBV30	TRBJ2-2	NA	CAWQNTGGANTGELFF	TGTGCCTGGCAAAACACAGGGGGCGCGAACACCGGGGAGCTGTTTTTT
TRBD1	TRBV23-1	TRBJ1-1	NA	CASRDRDPPGMNTEAFF	TGCGCCAGCAGAGACAGGGATCCCCCTGGAATGAACACTGAAGCTTTCTTT
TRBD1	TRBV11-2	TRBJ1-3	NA	CASSQTGTVSGNTIYF	TGTGCCAGCAGCCAAACCGGGACAGTCTCTGGAAACACCATATATTTT
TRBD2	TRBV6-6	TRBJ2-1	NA	CASETGGAKINEQFF	TGTGCCAGCGAAACCGGGGGGGCGAAGATCAATGAGCAGTTCTTC
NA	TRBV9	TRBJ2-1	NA	CASSVRWSEQFF	TGTGCCAGCAGCGTACGATGGAGTGAGCAGTTCTTC
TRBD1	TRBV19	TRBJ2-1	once	CASRFSTGGHNEQFF	TGTGCCAGTAGATTTTCGACAGGGGGCCACAATGAGCAGTTCTTC
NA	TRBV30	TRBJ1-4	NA	CAWSGAGEKLFF	TGTGCCTGGAGTGGCGCCGGTGAAAAACTGTTTTTT
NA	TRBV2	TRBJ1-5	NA	CASSERGSQTPYSNQPQHF	TGTGCCAGCAGTGAAAGAGGGAGTCAAACGCCTTATAGCAATCAGCCCCAGCATTTT